These T cell receptor beta chains were read from a single sample in a study of T cell repertoires in cytomegalovirus infection. Their recognized antigens are unknown. TCRdb recomputed calls from the reads with MiXCR, one row per CDR3 protein. The sample carries 49,000 or so distinct CDR3 sequences, roughly a fifth recorded once. The sample here was CD8+ T cells from cultured PBMCs, taken from culture after CMV antigen stimulation. The receptors shown here come from a human donor in good health (CMV status not recorded). Some clones in this sample may be carry-over from other donors' samples. The CDR3 runs from the conserved cysteine through the conserved F or W. The D gene is left open where the match is weak. Clone size is not always given. Where it is, it says once, few, many or a class for expanded clones.

size	D	V	J	DNA	CDR3
many	-	TRBV10-2	TRBJ1-2	TGCGCCAGCTCCATGGACATTACCTATGGCTACACCTTC	CASSMDITYGYTF
-	TRBD1	TRBV4-3	TRBJ2-7	TGCGCCAGCAGCCAAGATGGGGGGACAGGGAGCGAGCAGTACTTC	CASSQDGGTGSEQYF
many	-	TRBV12-3/TRBV12-4	TRBJ2-3	TGTGCCAGCAGTTCAGGGGTGGGCACAGATACGCAGTATTTT	CASSSGVGTDTQYF
few	-	TRBV14	TRBJ2-1	TGTGCCAGCAGCCAAGCTACATTGAGCCGAGGGACCAATGAGCAGTTCTTC	CASSQATLSRGTNEQFF
-	-	TRBV28	TRBJ2-7	TGTGCCAGCAGTTGGGACGGGGCGTACGAGCAGTACTTC	CASSWDGAYEQYF
many	TRBD2	TRBV12-3/TRBV12-4	TRBJ2-1	TGTGCCAGCAGTTTAGGGGGGGGAGCGTTTAGTGAGCAGTTCTTC	CASSLGGGAFSEQFF
-	-	TRBV10-1	TRBJ2-3	TGCGCCAGCAGTGAGTCGAGGGGCACAGATACGCAGTATTTT	CASSESRGTDTQYF
many	-	TRBV12-3/TRBV12-4	TRBJ1-1	TGTGCCAGCAGTTTCCGGCTCGTTGGGAGCACTGAAGCTTTCTTT	CASSFRLVGSTEAFF
-	-	TRBV30	TRBJ2-5	TGTGCCTGGACTGGAGATCGAGGGACCCAGTACTTC	CAWTGDRGTQYF
-	-	TRBV12-3/TRBV12-4	TRBJ1-1	TGTGCCAGCAGTTTAGAGGCAGGGGAGACTGAAGCTTTCTTT	CASSLEAGETEAFF
few	TRBD2	TRBV23-1	TRBJ2-7	TGCGCCAGCAGTCAATCGTGGCGGGAGTCCTCCTACGAGCAGTACTTC	CASSQSWRESSYEQYF
-	TRBD2	TRBV4-3	TRBJ2-3	TGCGCCAGCAGCCAAGATGAGATAGCGGGGGCCACAGATACGCAGTATTTT	CASSQDEIAGATDTQYF
-	-	TRBV4-3	TRBJ2-1	TGCGCCAGCAGCCAAGAGAGGAGTACAGGGAGGAATGAGCAGTTCTTC	CASSQERSTGRNEQFF
-	TRBD1	TRBV7-2	TRBJ2-3	TGTGCCAGCAGCCGACCCAATTGGACAGGGGTTGGGGCAGATACGCAGTATTTT	CASSRPNWTGVGADTQYF
-	TRBD1	TRBV20-1	TRBJ1-1	TGCAGTGCTTCCAGGGACAGGGTGAACACTGAAGCTTTCTTT	CSASRDRVNTEAFF
-	-	TRBV28	TRBJ2-5	TGTGCCAGCAGTTTGCTTTCAGGGGTTCGGGAGACCCAGTACTTC	CASSLLSGVRETQYF
many	TRBD1	TRBV20-1	TRBJ2-7	TGCAGTGCCCCGGGGACAGGCCCCTACGAGCAGTACTTC	CSAPGTGPYEQYF
-	-	TRBV28	TRBJ1-1	TGTGCCAGCAGCTCGCGCCCCACCGGAACTGAAGCTTTCTTT	CASSSRPTGTEAFF
-	TRBD1	TRBV20-1	TRBJ2-5	TGCAGTGCCCCGACAGGGGGCGATTTCCAAGAGACCCAGTACTTC	CSAPTGGDFQETQYF
few	-	TRBV6-1	TRBJ2-7	TGTGCCAGCAGTGAAGCATCGGGGAGCTCCTACGAGCAGTACTTC	CASSEASGSSYEQYF
many	-	TRBV7-2	TRBJ2-7	TGTGCCAGCAGCTTAGGACTAGAATTCTACGAGCAGTACTTC	CASSLGLEFYEQYF
-	-	TRBV5-8	TRBJ1-1	TGTGCCAGCAGCTCCGGGGAGATACAAGCTTTCTTT	CASSSGEIQAFF
many	-	TRBV2	TRBJ2-1	TGTGCCAGCAGAAGGACTGATGAGCAGTTCTTC	CASRRTDEQFF
many	TRBD2	TRBV7-2	TRBJ2-1	TGTGCCAGCAGCCCGGGACTAGCGGGGTACAATGAGCAGTTCTTC	CASSPGLAGYNEQFF
many	TRBD1	TRBV7-2	TRBJ2-5	TGTGCCAGCAGCTTAATACAGGGGTTTCAAGAGACCCAGTACTTC	CASSLIQGFQETQYF
many	TRBD1	TRBV12-3/TRBV12-4	TRBJ1-1	TGTGCCAGCAGTTTCTCCAGGGGGCGGACGAGGAACACTGAAGCTTTCTTT	CASSFSRGRTRNTEAFF
many	TRBD1	TRBV7-9	TRBJ2-2	TGTGCCAGCAGTTTCGTCTCCGGGACAGTCCTAACCGGGGAGCTGTTTTTT	CASSFVSGTVLTGELFF
many	-	TRBV7-6	TRBJ2-1	TGTGCCAGCAGCTTAGCGCGTTACAGAACCACATCCTACAATGAGCAGTTCTTC	CASSLARYRTTSYNEQFF
few	-	TRBV5-6	TRBJ2-7	TGTGCCAGCACTTTCGGAGGACAAGATTTCTACGAGCAGTACTTC	CASTFGGQDFYEQYF
medium-sized	TRBD2	TRBV7-8	TRBJ2-7	TGTGCCAGCAGCTTTAGCGGGGGGGTATTATCCGAGCAGTACTTC	CASSFSGGVLSEQYF
-	-	TRBV12-3/TRBV12-4	TRBJ2-1	TGTGCCAGCAGTTTAGCGCGGAGACGCGGGTTCTTC	CASSLARRRGFF
-	TRBD1	TRBV5-1	TRBJ2-5	TGCGCCAGCAGCTTGGTAATCGTCGACAGGGAAGAGACCCAGTACTTC	CASSLVIVDREETQYF
many	-	TRBV20-1	TRBJ2-1	TGCAGTGCTGGAAGGGGGCCGGGACTTAGCTCCTACAATGAGCAGTTCTTC	CSAGRGPGLSSYNEQFF
few	-	TRBV6-6	TRBJ2-3	TGTGCCAGCAGTTCCGGACCTAGCACAGATACGCAGTATTTT	CASSSGPSTDTQYF
many	-	TRBV14	TRBJ1-3	TGTGCCAGCAGCCAATTTACAGGGAGATCTGGAAACACCATATATTTT	CASSQFTGRSGNTIYF
many	-	TRBV27	TRBJ1-2	TGTGCCAGCAGTTCCGGGGGAAGCGACTACTATGGCTACACCTTC	CASSSGGSDYYGYTF
many	-	TRBV7-6	TRBJ2-7	TGTGCCAGCAGCCAAGGGTCCAGCTTTGGCCCCTACGAGCAGTACTTC	CASSQGSSFGPYEQYF
many	-	TRBV7-3	TRBJ2-2	TGTGCCAGCAGCTTAAGCGGGGAGCTGTTTTTT	CASSLSGELFF
-	TRBD2	TRBV4-1	TRBJ2-1	TGCGCCAGCAGCCAAGGTCCAGCGGGAGGGCCGTATGAGCAGTTCTTC	CASSQGPAGGPYEQFF
-	TRBD1	TRBV29-1	TRBJ1-2	TGCAGCGTTGAAGATAGGACAGGGGGCATCTATGGCTACACCTTC	CSVEDRTGGIYGYTF